The clone carrying this TCR beta chain was counted ten times or more. Its antigen remains unidentified. The entry originates in a study of prognosis after radiotherapy for stage I lung cancer. The overall study: The tumor diagnosis was squamous cell carcinoma for seven or eight patients and adenocarcinoma for some twelve. Distant metastasis occurred in a handful of patients at a median of roughly seven months after radiotherapy, while roughly 16 showed no significant progression.

The TCR beta CDR3 region was amplified from genomic DNA, with two rounds of multiplex PCR being used for the amplification. TRBV and TRBJ genes each had their own specific primers in first-round PCR. MiXCR was run by TCRdb on the multiplex PCR reads, yielding one entry per CDR3 protein. The table lists about 26,000 distinct CDR3 sequences, just over 40% of them singletons. Overall study results and limits: Nobody established whether the expanded TCR clones were specific to the tumor. Stereotactic body radiation therapy was followed by a fall in unique TCR clone counts, with a median of about 10,000 versus 6,900.

This TCR was sampled from a donor aged 50 or older with non-small cell lung cancer. The input for sequencing was PBMCs, taken before or after stereotactic body radiation therapy (not recorded which).

CDR3 in DNA: TGTGCCAGCAGCTTTGGGGGCCCCTACAATGAGCAGTTCTTC. The encoded protein is CASSFGGPYNEQFF. The rearrangement uses TRBV5-4 and TRBJ2-1; perhaps TRBD1 as D (6 bases). There are 14 residues in the CDR3. V shed 2 bases and J shed 2 bases, with 8 bases lying between them. Germline assignment: CDR1 SGHNT and CDR2 YYREEE (reference sequence).